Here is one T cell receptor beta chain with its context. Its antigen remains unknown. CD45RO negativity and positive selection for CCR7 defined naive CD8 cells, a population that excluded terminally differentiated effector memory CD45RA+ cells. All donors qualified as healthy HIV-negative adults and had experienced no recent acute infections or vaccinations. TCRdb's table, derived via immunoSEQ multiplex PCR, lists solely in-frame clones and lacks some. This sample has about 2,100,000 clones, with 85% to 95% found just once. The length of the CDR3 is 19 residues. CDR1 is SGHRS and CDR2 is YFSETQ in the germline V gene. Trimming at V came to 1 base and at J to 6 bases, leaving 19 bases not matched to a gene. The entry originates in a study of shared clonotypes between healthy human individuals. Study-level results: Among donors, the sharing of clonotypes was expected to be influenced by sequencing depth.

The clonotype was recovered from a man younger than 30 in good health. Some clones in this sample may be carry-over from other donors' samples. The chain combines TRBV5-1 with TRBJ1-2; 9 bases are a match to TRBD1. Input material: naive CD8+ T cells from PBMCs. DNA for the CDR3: TGCGCCAGCAGCTTGACCACATCCGGGACAGGGTTCAGTAAGGATGGCTACACCTTC. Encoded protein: CASSLTTSGTGFSKDGYTF.